This T cell receptor (beta chain) was observed in a study of blood T cell repertoires in COVID-19. Across the study: PBMCs, B-cell-depleted T cells, or T cells provided the cDNA or gDNA that made up the material.

The CDR3 is made up of 13 amino acids. CDR1 is SGDLS, CDR2 YYNGEE, per germline. V lost 5 bases, J lost 9 bases, and 15 bases lay in between. Original methodology: By means of reference gene primer amplification, nucleated cell counts were estimated. Here immunoSEQ multiplex PCR was the method, and the copy in TCRdb shows in-frame clones only, minus some. D and trimming come from the DNA, and the V and J calls and clone size come from that table. The sample holds more than 300,000 clones; around 89% are singletons and the top ten take roughly 1.2%. Specimen: PBMCs or T cells enriched from blood (not recorded which). This TCR was recovered from a woman younger than 35 who had recovered from COVID-19. This sequence joins TRBV9 and TRBJ1-3; D unresolved. The CDR3 coding sequence is TGTGCCAGCAGTCCACGGAGAGGAGGCACCATATATTTT. Amino acid sequence: CASSPRRGGTIYF.